The 26 T cell receptor beta chains reported below all come from one sample, sequenced in a study of T cell responses to AZD1222 COVID-19 vaccine. The protocol was immunoSEQ multiplex PCR, while the TCRdb copy is restricted to in-frame clones and leaves out a portion. The table shows some 60,000 clones, with 65% to 80% occurring only once. Sequenced here: peripheral blood, sampled 28 days after the second AZD1222 dose. These receptors were obtained from an adult who received the AZD1222 COVID-19 vaccine.

The chain is built from TRBV7-2 and TRBJ2-2, with 13 bases lining up with TRBD2. Trimming cost V 1 base and J 6 bases; bases outside gene matches: 2. There are 16 residues in the CDR3. The germline CDR1 and CDR2 sequences are SGHTA and FQGNSA. The CDR3 nucleotides read TGTGCCAGCAGCTTAGGACTAGCGGGGGGCGCCGGGGAGCTGTTTTTT. This codes for CASSLGLAGGAGELFF.

CDR3 nucleotide sequence: TGTGCCAGCAGCCAAGAAAGCCATAGGGTAGCGGGAGCCGCCAAAAACATTCAGTACTTC. It codes for CASSQESHRVAGAAKNIQYF. J is TRBJ2-4 and V is TRBV4-2; 9 bases are a match to TRBD2. The germline V gene has CDR1 LGHNA and CDR2 YNFKEQ. The CDR3 runs to 20 residues. The trim removed 0 bases at V and 1 base at J, leaving 13 bases unmatched.

This sequence joins TRBV5-1 and TRBJ2-1, with 13 bases aligning to TRBD2. Germline V gives CDR1 SGHRS, CDR2 YFSETQ. The trim removed 4 bases at V and 3 bases at J, leaving 4 bases unmatched. The CDR3 extends over 16 amino acids. The DNA for the CDR3 is TGCGCCAGCAGCATAGGGACTAGCGGGATCTACAATGAGCAGTTCTTC. It encodes CASSIGTSGIYNEQFF.

V gene TRBV15 combines with J gene TRBJ2-1; D gene uncertain. Germline V gene sequence: CDR1 LNHNV, CDR2 YYDKDF (reference sequence). The CDR3 has 15 residues. Deletions cut 0 bases from V and 6 bases from J, with 12 bases between. The CDR3 loop reads CATSRDRLAVNEQFF. CDR3 coding DNA: TGTGCCACCAGCAGAGATAGGCTGGCGGTCAATGAGCAGTTCTTC. Using reference TRBV15 and TRBJ2-1 for the parts outside the CDR3, the full variable domain is DAMVIQNPRYQVTQFGKPVTLSCSQTLNHNVMYWYQQKSSQAPKLLFHYYDKDFNNEADTPDNFQSRRPNTSFCFLDIRSPGLGDTAMYLCATSRDRLAVNEQFFGPGTRLTVL.

J is TRBJ2-5 and V is TRBV7-2, with 8 bases identical to TRBD2. The CDR3 is made up of 17 amino acids. Germline lookup yields CDR1 SGHTA and CDR2 FQGNSA. V shed 4 bases, J shed 7 bases, and the junction held 17 bases outside the gene matches. CDR3 loop: CASSSSPLGTRRRTQYF. CDR3 nucleotides: TGTGCCAGCAGCTCCTCACCGTTGGGGACTAGGCGGAGGACCCAGTACTTC.

V and J are TRBV27 and TRBJ1-6; the D gene is possibly TRBD1 (5 bases). V was cut by 6 bases and J by 8 bases, with 20 bases left in between. This CDR3 contains 16 residues. Germline V gene sequence: CDR1 MNHEY, CDR2 SMNVEV (reference sequence). CDR3 bases: TGTGCCAGCAGGATACTGGAAGGGACTGAAGATTCACCCCTCCACTTT. As protein: CASRILEGTEDSPLHF.

This sequence joins TRBV29-1 and TRBJ2-3, with a tentative D call TRBD2 (5 bases). The CDR3 runs 13 residues. The germline V and J ends were trimmed by 4 bases and 2 bases, with 10 bases remaining between them. Germline CDR1 is SQVTM and CDR2 is ANQGSEA. The CDR3 reads CSVVRGNTDTQYF. Written as DNA, the CDR3 is TGCAGCGTTGTACGGGGTAACACAGATACGCAGTATTTT.

V gene TRBV29-1 combines with J gene TRBJ1-3, with D possibly matching TRBD1 (5 bases). This CDR3 has 14 residues. The germline gives CDR1 SQVTM, CDR2 ANQGSEA. Trimming cost V 3 bases and J 3 bases, with 12 bases left between them. CDR3 sequence: CSVDVGGDGNTIYF. CDR3 in DNA: TGCAGCGTTGATGTGGGGGGAGATGGAAACACCATATATTTT. Full variable domain (remainder filled in from reference TRBV29-1 and TRBJ1-3): SAVISQKPSRDICQRGTSLTIQCQVDSQVTMMFWYRQQPGQSLTLIATANQGSEATYESGFVIDKFPISRPNLTFSTLTVSNMSPEDSSIYLCSVDVGGDGNTIYFGEGSWLTVV.

The chain couples TRBV29-1 to TRBJ1-2; D gene unclear. CDR3 length: 11 residues. Germline values: CDR1 SQVTM, CDR2 ANQGSEA. Deletions cut 5 bases from V and 2 bases from J, with 6 bases between. The CDR3 DNA is TGCAGCGTTTCCGACAACTATGGCTACACCTTC. This translates into CSVSDNYGYTF.

This chain uses TRBV7-9 with TRBJ2-3; TRBD2 agrees at 10 bases. From germline, CDR1 is SEHNR and CDR2 FQNEAQ (reference sequence). The V segment lost 8 bases and the J segment 0 bases; nucleotides outside the gene matches: 2. The CDR3 covers 14 residues. This CDR3 reads CASVAGGSTDTQYF. CDR3 bases: TGTGCCAGCGTAGCGGGGGGTAGCACAGATACGCAGTATTTT.

The genes are TRBV11-2 and TRBJ1-6; D unclear. The ends were cut back, 5 bases at V and 1 base at J, with 15 bases in the middle. The CDR3 is 17 residues long. Germline assignment: CDR1 SGHAT and CDR2 FQNNGV. CDR3 residues: CASSLRSSGSYNSPLHF. In DNA, the CDR3 is TGTGCCAGCAGCCTACGTTCAAGTGGATCCTATAATTCACCCCTCCACTTT.

This chain uses TRBV2 with TRBJ1-3, with D possibly matching TRBD1 (5 bases). CDR3 size: 14 residues. V gave up 6 bases and J gave up 0 bases, with 9 bases separating them. CDR1 is SNHLY and CDR2 is FYNNEI in the germline V gene. The chain's CDR3 is CASSQGLSGNTIYF. The CDR3 DNA is TGTGCCAGCAGCCAGGGTCTCTCTGGAAACACCATATATTTT.

CDR3 region: CASVPGTGKNYGYTF. The CDR3 nucleotides are TGTGCCAGCGTCCCCGGGACAGGGAAGAACTATGGCTACACCTTC. V gene TRBV6-5 combines with J gene TRBJ1-2; 9 positions match TRBD1. The V gene end was trimmed by 8 bases and the J gene end by 2 bases; junction bases not matched to a gene: 9. The CDR3 consists of 15 residues. CDR1 is MNHEY, CDR2 SVGAGI, per germline.

This chain links TRBV7-9 with TRBJ1-3; 11 positions match TRBD1. Trimming took 4 bases from V and 2 from J; bases not matched to a gene: 4. Germline loops: CDR1 SEHNR, CDR2 FQNEAQ (reference sequence). The CDR3 is 16 amino acids. In DNA form, the CDR3 reads TGTGCCAGCAGCTATACGGGACAGGGGGCTGGAAACACCATATATTTT. This gives the protein CASSYTGQGAGNTIYF.

This chain joins TRBV28 and TRBJ1-3; TRBD1 agrees at 9 bases. The germline V gene has CDR1 MDHEN and CDR2 SYDVKM. The CDR3 length is 15 residues. V lost 5 bases to trimming and J lost 3 bases; unmatched junction nucleotides: 5. The CDR3 loop reads CASSVHRGLGNTIYF. In DNA form, the CDR3 reads TGTGCCAGCAGTGTGCACAGGGGGCTTGGAAACACCATATATTTT.

The chain links TRBV3-1 (or the pseudogene TRBV3-2) to TRBJ1-2; perhaps TRBD1 as D (6 bases). This CDR3 has 15 amino acids. Germline V lookup: CDR1 LGHDT, CDR2 YNNKEL (reference sequence). With 4 bases removed from V and 8 bases from J, the gap between germline ends came to 20 bases. For the CDR3, the DNA is TGTGCCAGCAGCCTTGACGACAGGTCCCATCCAGGCTACACCTTC. Its protein product is CASSLDDRSHPGYTF.

This clone was observed a few times. The chain links TRBV2 to TRBJ2-2, with TRBD1 as a possible D gene (5 bases). The V and J ends lost 6 bases and 5 bases respectively, with 10 bases between them. The CDR3 is 13 amino acids. Looked up from germline, CDR1 is SNHLY and CDR2 is FYNNEI. CDR3 sequence (DNA): TGTGCCAGCAGGGTACAGGCTACCGGGGAGCTGTTTTTT. Its protein product is CASRVQATGELFF.

The chain recombines TRBV5-4 with TRBJ2-1; unclear D gene. Germline-derived CDR1 and CDR2 are SGHNT and YYREEE (reference sequence). The V gene lost 2 bases and the J gene lost 6 bases, with 6 bases spanning the gap. CDR3 length: 12 amino acids. CDR3 sequence (DNA): TGTGCCAGCAGCTTTGAACGCAATGAGCAGTTCTTC. Translation gives CASSFERNEQFF.

The V and J genes are TRBV6-2 or TRBV6-3 and TRBJ2-7, with D perhaps TRBD1 (7 bases). The V end was cut by 2 bases, the J end by 0 bases, with 14 bases between. The CDR3 runs 16 residues. Germline CDR1 is MNHEY and CDR2 is SVGEGT. The CDR3 here is CASSYEEGARSYEQYF. As DNA, the CDR3 is TGTGCCAGCAGTTACGAGGAGGGGGCGCGCTCCTACGAGCAGTACTTC.

The rearrangement joins TRBV3-1 (or the pseudogene TRBV3-2) to TRBJ1-2, with a weak D call TRBD1 (5 bases). Germline CDR1 is LGHDT and CDR2 is YNNKEL (reference sequence). This CDR3 has 14 residues. V was clipped by 0 bases and J by 8 bases, with 13 bases between them. As DNA, the CDR3 is TGTGCCAGCAGCCAAGATTTAGCAGGGAAAGGCTACACCTTC. It yields the protein CASSQDLAGKGYTF.

The genes are TRBV18 and TRBJ2-7; D is perhaps TRBD2 (5 bases). CDR3 length equals 15 residues. Trimming left V 5 bases short and J 0 bases short, with 14 bases between. Germline V gene lookup returns CDR1 KGHSH and CDR2 LQKENI. The CDR3 bases are TGTGCCAGCTCAGAAGGACTGATAAGCTCCTACGAGCAGTACTTC. Translated, it gives CASSEGLISSYEQYF.

V is TRBV7-6 and J is TRBJ1-2, with TRBD1 identical over 10 bases. Germline V gives CDR1 SGHVS, CDR2 FNYEAQ. V shed 5 bases and J 6 bases; nucleotides not matched to a gene: 15. This CDR3 spans 17 amino acids. This CDR3 is CASSPTGTGAFVNGYTF. CDR3 coding DNA: TGTGCCAGCAGCCCAACCGGGACAGGGGCATTCGTCAATGGCTACACCTTC. The variable domain in full, with the rest retrieved from reference TRBV7-6 and TRBJ1-2, is GAGVSQSPRYKVTKRGQDVALRCDPISGHVSLYWYRQALGQGPEFLTYFNYEAQQDKSGLPNDRFSAERPEGSISTLTIQRTEQRDSAMYRCASSPTGTGAFVNGYTFGSGTRLTVV.

The J gene is TRBJ2-5, the V gene TRBV2; 12 nucleotides line up with TRBD2. With V trimmed by 3 bases and J by 1 base, 9 bases remained unmatched. The CDR3 runs to 18 residues. Per the germline V gene, CDR1 is SNHLY and CDR2 is FYNNEI. This chain's CDR3 is CASSDWATSGGFQETQYF. CDR3 DNA: TGTGCCAGCAGTGATTGGGCAACTAGCGGGGGGTTCCAAGAGACCCAGTACTTC.

This rearrangement joins TRBV10-2 to TRBJ2-5, with TRBD2 matching 11 bases. Germline lookup yields CDR1 WSHSY and CDR2 SAAADI. CDR3 length: 14 residues. Trimming cost V 7 bases and J 3 bases; bases outside gene matches: 4. This CDR3 reads CASTTSGAKETQYF. The CDR3 region has the DNA TGCGCCAGCACGACTAGCGGGGCGAAAGAGACCCAGTACTTC.

This rearrangement joins TRBV19 to TRBJ2-7; 13 nucleotides match TRBD2. CDR3 length: 16 amino acids. Germline loops: CDR1 LNHDA, CDR2 SQIVND (reference sequence). Germline trimming cut 1 base from V and 7 bases from J; bases unmatched to any gene: 7. This chain's CDR3 is CASSIAATSGGTEQYF. CDR3 nucleotides: TGTGCCAGTAGTATAGCCGCGACTAGCGGGGGGACTGAGCAGTACTTC.

The chain is built from TRBV7-9 and TRBJ1-6; 7 bases match TRBD1. There are 15 residues in the CDR3. The ends lost 1 base at V and 8 bases at J; junction bases unmatched: 5. Per the germline V gene, CDR1 is SEHNR and CDR2 is FQNEAQ (reference sequence). The CDR3 bases are TGTGCCAGCAGCTTAGGTCAGGGGGAATATTCACCCCTCCACTTT. This sequence encodes CASSLGQGEYSPLHF. Full variable domain (remainder filled in from reference TRBV7-9 and TRBJ1-6): DTGVSQNPRHKITKRGQNVTFRCDPISEHNRLYWYRQTLGQGPEFLTYFQNEAQLEKSRLLSDRFSAERPKGSFSTLEIQRTEQGDSAMYLCASSLGQGEYSPLHFGNGTRLTVT.